Listed below are T cell receptor beta chains from one sample, sequenced in a study of blood T cell repertoires in COVID-19. Libraries were prepared by immunoSEQ multiplex PCR; TCRdb keeps only in-frame clonotypes and omits some of them. Here the sample spans about 15,000 clones, roughly nine tenths being singletons. Specimen: peripheral blood. Every receptor here comes from a woman of 80 years or more with COVID-19, enrolled during active disease. The CDR3 runs from the conserved cysteine through the conserved F or W. Fields, in order: J gene, V gene, clone size, D gene, CDR3 DNA, CDR3 protein. The D gene is left open where the match is weak. Rows give clone size only sometimes, using once, few, many, or a class for an expanded clone.

J gene: TRBJ2-3; V gene: TRBV2; clone size: NA; D gene: NA; CDR3 DNA: TGTGCCAGCAGTGGCGGGGCGCTCACAGATACGCAGTATTTT; CDR3 protein: CASSGGALTDTQYF
J gene: TRBJ2-3; V gene: TRBV6-2/TRBV6-3; clone size: NA; D gene: TRBD2; CDR3 DNA: TGTGCCAGCAGTCGGTGGGCGGGAGTAGGAGATACGCAGTATTTT; CDR3 protein: CASSRWAGVGDTQYF
J gene: TRBJ1-6; V gene: TRBV9; clone size: NA; D gene: NA; CDR3 DNA: TGTGCCAGCAGCCCCCTGAGTGCTAATTCACCCCTCCACTTT; CDR3 protein: CASSPLSANSPLHF
J gene: TRBJ1-6; V gene: TRBV5-4; clone size: NA; D gene: TRBD1; CDR3 DNA: TGTGCCAGCAGCTTGGGGGGACAGGGACACCTCCACTTT; CDR3 protein: CASSLGGQGHLHF
J gene: TRBJ1-5; V gene: TRBV5-5; clone size: few; D gene: TRBD1; CDR3 DNA: TGTGCCAGCAGCTTGGCGGACAGGAATCAGCCCCAGCATTTT; CDR3 protein: CASSLADRNQPQHF
J gene: TRBJ2-3; V gene: TRBV7-9; clone size: once; D gene: TRBD2; CDR3 DNA: TGTGCCAGCAGCTTAGCGGGACTAACAACAGATACGCAGTATTTT; CDR3 protein: CASSLAGLTTDTQYF
J gene: TRBJ2-5; V gene: TRBV18; clone size: NA; D gene: TRBD1; CDR3 DNA: TGTGCCAGCTCACCACGTGCAGGACAGGGGGAGACCCAGTACTTC; CDR3 protein: CASSPRAGQGETQYF
J gene: TRBJ1-2; V gene: TRBV4-2; clone size: NA; D gene: NA; CDR3 DNA: TGTGCCAGCAGCCTTAGCCGCGATGACTATGGCTACACCTTC; CDR3 protein: CASSLSRDDYGYTF
J gene: TRBJ2-3; V gene: TRBV3-1/TRBV3-2; clone size: NA; D gene: TRBD1; CDR3 DNA: TGTGCCAGCAGCCAACCCGGACAGGGGGCGACAGATACGCAGTATTTT; CDR3 protein: CASSQPGQGATDTQYF
J gene: TRBJ2-5; V gene: TRBV11-1; clone size: NA; D gene: NA; CDR3 DNA: TGTGCCAGCAGCTTAGAGAGGGGGAGATTAGGAGAGACCCAGTACTTC; CDR3 protein: CASSLERGRLGETQYF
J gene: TRBJ2-7; V gene: TRBV5-1; clone size: medium-sized; D gene: NA; CDR3 DNA: TGCGCCAGCAGCTTGGCCGGGGTGTCGCCCTACGAGCAGTACTTC; CDR3 protein: CASSLAGVSPYEQYF
J gene: TRBJ2-7; V gene: TRBV3-1/TRBV3-2; clone size: NA; D gene: TRBD1; CDR3 DNA: TGTGCCAGCAGCCAGGCCCGGGACAGGGGTCACGAGCAGTACTTC; CDR3 protein: CASSQARDRGHEQYF
J gene: TRBJ2-5; V gene: TRBV6-5; clone size: NA; D gene: TRBD2; CDR3 DNA: TGTGCCAGCAGTTACACCGGGGAGGGGCGAGAGACCCAGTACTTC; CDR3 protein: CASSYTGEGRETQYF
J gene: TRBJ2-7; V gene: TRBV4-2; clone size: few; D gene: NA; CDR3 DNA: TGTGCCAGCAGCCAAGCGGAGAGGCCCGCTGCTGCCGAGCAGTACTTC; CDR3 protein: CASSQAERPAAAEQYF
J gene: TRBJ1-2; V gene: TRBV4-2; clone size: NA; D gene: NA; CDR3 DNA: TGTGCCAGCAGCCCAATCCCCCGGGGGGATGACTATGGCTACACCTTC; CDR3 protein: CASSPIPRGDDYGYTF
J gene: TRBJ1-5; V gene: TRBV2; clone size: NA; D gene: NA; CDR3 DNA: TGTGCCAGCAGCCAGGAGGGGTTGGATCAGCCCCAGCATTTT; CDR3 protein: CASSQEGLDQPQHF
J gene: TRBJ2-7; V gene: TRBV9; clone size: NA; D gene: NA; CDR3 DNA: TGTGCCAGCAGCGTAGCGACAACTTCTTCCTACGAGCAGTACTTC; CDR3 protein: CASSVATTSSYEQYF
J gene: TRBJ1-5; V gene: TRBV5-4; clone size: NA; D gene: TRBD1; CDR3 DNA: TGTGCCAGCAGCTCCGGGACAGGGGGACAGCCCCAGCATTTT; CDR3 protein: CASSSGTGGQPQHF
J gene: TRBJ1-3; V gene: TRBV5-6; clone size: NA; D gene: NA; CDR3 DNA: TGTGCCAGCAAAATGACAATCTCTGGAAACACCATATATTTT; CDR3 protein: CASKMTISGNTIYF
J gene: TRBJ2-1; V gene: TRBV28; clone size: NA; D gene: NA; CDR3 DNA: TGTGCCAGCAGTTTGGTCGGTGAGCAGTTCTTC; CDR3 protein: CASSLVGEQFF
J gene: TRBJ2-5; V gene: TRBV9; clone size: NA; D gene: TRBD2; CDR3 DNA: TGTGCCAGCAGCGTAGTAGGCGGGGGGCCGGGACTAGCGGCTCAAGAGACCCAGTACTTC; CDR3 protein: CASSVVGGGPGLAAQETQYF
J gene: TRBJ1-2; V gene: TRBV6-1; clone size: NA; D gene: NA; CDR3 DNA: TGTGCCAGCAGTGAATCAGGGCAATTCTATGGCTACACCTTC; CDR3 protein: CASSESGQFYGYTF
J gene: TRBJ1-2; V gene: TRBV5-6; clone size: NA; D gene: NA; CDR3 DNA: TGTGCCAGCAGCTTGGAGACATATGGCTACACCTTC; CDR3 protein: CASSLETYGYTF
J gene: TRBJ2-5; V gene: TRBV6-5; clone size: NA; D gene: NA; CDR3 DNA: TGTGCCAGCAGTAGGAGCTGGGTGGAGGCCCAGTACTTC; CDR3 protein: CASSRSWVEAQYF
J gene: TRBJ2-1; V gene: TRBV7-3; clone size: once; D gene: TRBD2; CDR3 DNA: TGTGCCAGCAGCTTATTGGCTAGCGGGGACAATGAGCAGTTCTTC; CDR3 protein: CASSLLASGDNEQFF
J gene: TRBJ2-2; V gene: TRBV29-1; clone size: NA; D gene: NA; CDR3 DNA: TGCAGCGGGGGAAACGGGATATTCACCGGGGAGCTGTTTTTT; CDR3 protein: CSGGNGIFTGELFF
J gene: TRBJ2-5; V gene: TRBV11-1; clone size: once; D gene: NA; CDR3 DNA: TGTGCCAGCAGCTGGAGACAGACCCCCAGAGAGACCCAGTACTTC; CDR3 protein: CASSWRQTPRETQYF
J gene: TRBJ2-4; V gene: TRBV27; clone size: once; D gene: NA; CDR3 DNA: TGTGCCAGCAGTTTAACCCCCCGTTCGGTTCAGTACTTC; CDR3 protein: CASSLTPRSVQYF
J gene: TRBJ2-5; V gene: TRBV18; clone size: few; D gene: TRBD1; CDR3 DNA: TGTGCCAGCTCACTGGACAGGGGTGGAAGAGAGACCCAGTACTTC; CDR3 protein: CASSLDRGGRETQYF
J gene: TRBJ1-3; V gene: TRBV3-1/TRBV3-2; clone size: NA; D gene: NA; CDR3 DNA: TGTGCCAGCAGCCAAGATACCCCCACAGGGCTTGGAAACACCATATATTTT; CDR3 protein: CASSQDTPTGLGNTIYF
J gene: TRBJ2-1; V gene: TRBV5-6; clone size: NA; D gene: NA; CDR3 DNA: TGTGCCAGCAGCTCGACAGCGAACAATGAGCAGTTCTTC; CDR3 protein: CASSSTANNEQFF
J gene: TRBJ2-7; V gene: TRBV3-1/TRBV3-2; clone size: NA; D gene: NA; CDR3 DNA: TGTGCCAGCAGCCAAGTTTCGTCAGTCAGCTCCTACGAGCAGTACTTC; CDR3 protein: CASSQVSSVSSYEQYF
J gene: TRBJ1-3; V gene: TRBV7-2; clone size: NA; D gene: NA; CDR3 DNA: TGTGCCAGCAGCTCGCAGGCTACTGGAAACACCATATATTTT; CDR3 protein: CASSSQATGNTIYF
J gene: TRBJ1-1; V gene: TRBV5-1; clone size: NA; D gene: TRBD1; CDR3 DNA: TGCGCCAGCAGCTTGGGGGGACAGGCCGAAGCTTTCTTT; CDR3 protein: CASSLGGQAEAFF
J gene: TRBJ1-3; V gene: TRBV5-4; clone size: NA; D gene: NA; CDR3 DNA: TGTGCCAGCAGCTGGGGGGGGGTCGTCTCTGGAAACACCATATATTTT; CDR3 protein: CASSWGGVVSGNTIYF
J gene: TRBJ2-2; V gene: TRBV11-2; clone size: NA; D gene: NA; CDR3 DNA: TGTGCCAGCAGCTTAATCTCCGGGGAGCTGTTTTTT; CDR3 protein: CASSLISGELFF
J gene: TRBJ2-3; V gene: TRBV6-5; clone size: NA; D gene: TRBD1; CDR3 DNA: TGTGCCAGCATTAGACAGGGGGCCGGGACAGATACGCAGTATTTT; CDR3 protein: CASIRQGAGTDTQYF
J gene: TRBJ1-2; V gene: TRBV3-1/TRBV3-2; clone size: NA; D gene: TRBD1; CDR3 DNA: TGTGCCAGCAGCCTACAGGGGTCCTATGGCTACACCTTC; CDR3 protein: CASSLQGSYGYTF
J gene: TRBJ1-5; V gene: TRBV6-1; clone size: NA; D gene: NA; CDR3 DNA: TGTGCCAGCAGTGTGGGTCAAGGGGGATATAGCAATCAGCCCCAGCATTTT; CDR3 protein: CASSVGQGGYSNQPQHF
J gene: TRBJ1-1; V gene: TRBV7-2; clone size: NA; D gene: NA; CDR3 DNA: TGTGCCAGCAGCTTAGGGGCAGGGCGGGGAATGAACACTGAAGCTTTCTTT; CDR3 protein: CASSLGAGRGMNTEAFF
J gene: TRBJ2-1; V gene: TRBV5-4; clone size: NA; D gene: NA; CDR3 DNA: TGTGCCAGCACCACTAGGGACTCGAACTACAATGAGCAGTTCTTC; CDR3 protein: CASTTRDSNYNEQFF
J gene: TRBJ2-4; V gene: TRBV5-4; clone size: NA; D gene: NA; CDR3 DNA: TGTGCCAGCAGCTTGGAGGGAGATCTAGCCAAAAACATTCAGTACTTC; CDR3 protein: CASSLEGDLAKNIQYF
J gene: TRBJ1-5; V gene: TRBV18; clone size: few; D gene: TRBD1; CDR3 DNA: TGTGCCAGCTCACCAATGACAGGGAAGAATCAGCCCCAGCATTTT; CDR3 protein: CASSPMTGKNQPQHF
J gene: TRBJ1-3; V gene: TRBV5-5; clone size: NA; D gene: TRBD1; CDR3 DNA: TGTGCCAGCAGCCGGGACAGAGCGTATGGAAACACCATATATTTT; CDR3 protein: CASSRDRAYGNTIYF